This TCR beta chain is drawn from a study of Ad26.COV2.S vaccination and SARS-CoV-2 variants. Study information: COV1001, an Ad26.COV2.S trial, supplied this vaccine-arm donor.

With regard to this clone: Its antigen is undetermined.

Noted treatment: roughly 20 received Ad26.COV2.S at low or high dose, single or two shots; roughly five received placebo; per-sample allocation not given. Day 63 after the first injection of vaccine or placebo was the sampling time. The assay was immunoSEQ multiplex PCR, and TCRdb's table has in-frame clones only and misses some. The profile shows hundreds of thousands of clones, about 87% of them singletons. Study-wide results and caveats: It is possible that the TCR breadth and depth analyses underestimated the total T cell responses. Non-spike TCR breadth was similar in vaccine and placebo recipients. Substantial breadth was reported for post-vaccination spike-specific CD8+ and CD4+ T cells.

J was trimmed by 4 bases and V by 0 bases; bases with no gene match: 9. There are 17 residues in the CDR3. From germline, CDR1 is KGHSH and CDR2 LQKENI. This TCR came from a person aged 18-60 years who received the Ad26.COV2.S COVID-19 vaccine or a placebo. The J gene is TRBJ2-1, the V gene TRBV18, with TRBD1 matching 7 bases. Here the sequenced sample was peripheral blood, taken in a trial of Ad26.COV2.S vaccine versus placebo. The CDR3: CASSPPAGTEAYNEQFF. The DNA for the CDR3 is TGTGCCAGCTCACCACCGGCCGGGACAGAAGCATACAATGAGCAGTTCTTC.